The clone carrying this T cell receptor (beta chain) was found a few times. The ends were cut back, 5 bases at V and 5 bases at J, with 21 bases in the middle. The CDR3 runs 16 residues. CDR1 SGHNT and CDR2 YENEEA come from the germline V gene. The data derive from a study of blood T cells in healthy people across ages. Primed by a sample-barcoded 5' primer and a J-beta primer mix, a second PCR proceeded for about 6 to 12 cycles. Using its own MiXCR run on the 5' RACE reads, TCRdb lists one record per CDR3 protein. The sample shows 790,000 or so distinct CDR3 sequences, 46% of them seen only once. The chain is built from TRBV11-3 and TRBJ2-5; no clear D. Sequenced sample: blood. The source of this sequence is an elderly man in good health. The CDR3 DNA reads TGTGCCAGCAGCCCGTACAGCGTCGGAGAGACGGAGACCCAGTACTTC. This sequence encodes CASSPYSVGETETQYF.